This TCR beta chain was sequenced in a study of vaccination and CD4 T cells after COVID-19 (dated by TCRdb to the early 2020s). General notes on the study: Every convalescent patient had a positive nasal swab PCR test for SARS-CoV-2, with mild disease in 9 or 10 patients and severe disease in one. In control cultures, a CEFX viral epitope pool was used as positive control, an HIV-1 Nef peptide pool was used as negative control, or no peptide was added. The cultures were stimulated with overlapping spike peptide pools from SARS-CoV-2 and from the common cold coronaviruses HCoV-NL63, HCoV-OC43 and HCoV-229E. In the convalescent cohort there were six males and four females, among whom were two Hispanic individuals, seven Caucasians, two Asians and one multiracial person. Post-COVID blood samples were collected from convalescent patients a median of around 100 days after diagnosis, with a range of roughly 30 to 170 days. Participants received two doses of either the Pfizer-BioNTech BNT162b2 vaccine (n=8) or the Moderna mRNA-1273 vaccine (n=2). The spike-specific CD4+ TCR repertoire was compared before and after mRNA vaccination in ten to eleven COVID-19 convalescent patients and several infection-naive healthy vaccine recipients. Post-vaccine blood samples were collected a median of 72 days after the second vaccine dose, ranging from roughly 14 to 241 days.

Libraries were made using PCR. TCR sequencing of DNA from cultured CD4+ T cells used the Oncomine TCR Beta short-read assay at the Johns Hopkins FTIC core. The QIAamp micro DNA kit was used to extract genomic DNA from the cultured CD4+ T cells. Oncomine TCR Beta libraries from cultured CD4+ T cells were pooled using unique dual indexes and sequenced on an Illumina iSeq 100. On the study's bioinformatics: Non-productive sequences were filtered out, and CDR3s that did not start with C, did not end with F or W, or were shorter than 7 amino acids were discarded. Antigen-specific clonotypes were identified with the MANAFEST web application by comparing peptide-stimulated wells with reference and other culture wells. For a clone to be called positive, the clone needed an FDR below 0.05, an odds ratio above 5, and a productive frequency above 0.1% in at least two of three replicate wells. A clonotype was classed as cross-reactive if the clonotype showed significant expansion both in SARS-CoV-2 spike wells and in at least one common cold coronavirus spike condition. Using R version 3.6.1, CDR3 homology was evaluated through Levenshtein distances (stringdist) along with unrooted phylogenetic trees (ape). TCRdb cleaned the public reads at Q25 with fastp, built clones with MiXCR and kept in-frame beta chains. All rows with the same CDR3 protein become a single entry with the most common DNA and genes. What appears here as the V and J calls and clone size reflects TCRdb's work, not the paper's. The sample table lists tens of thousands of distinct CDR3 sequences, about 31% of them with a count of one. The top ten clonotypes cover about an eighth of the sample.

Overall study outcomes, separate from this receptor: Only a relatively small number of convalescent patients were included in the study, and early timepoints following natural infection were not analyzed. Of the vaccine-specific clones in convalescent patients, 304 of 307, or nearly all, reacted only to SARS-CoV-2 spike and did not cross-react with common cold coronaviruses. Among the post-vaccine SARS-CoV-2-reactive clones in convalescent patients, a median about 87% showed up only after vaccination, which suggests vaccine-specific priming. An increase in the median number of SARS-CoV-2-reactive clonotypes from approximately 23 after infection to approximately 41 after vaccination was observed, but the change was not found to be significant.

About this clonotype: What antigen it recognizes has not been identified. Base qualities are not recorded, but no much larger clone differs from it by a single base.

The junction shows trimming of 0 bases on V and 5 bases on J, plus 19 bases between the germline ends. Per the germline V gene, ENHRY is the CDR1 and SYGVKD is the CDR2. Taken from cysteine to phenylalanine, the CDR3 has 17 residues. Of all the DNA, just the CDR3 is kept, 51 bases in frame from base 1. The treatment or condition label corresponds to: roughly 10-day PBMC culture with coronavirus spike peptide pools or control peptides (ViraFEST assay). The ViraFEST assay, used in the study, expanded antigen-specific T cells with peptide pools and then identified the expanded clonotypes through TCR sequencing. The convalescent patients' positive SARS-CoV-2 PCR tests were from March to December 2020, which was before the Alpha, Beta and Delta variants emerged in the United States. Under 2.5 million PBMCs per well were cultured in IMDM with about 5% human AB serum and 8.5 to 10 IU/ml IL-2, plus 10 ug/ml peptide pools. Half of the culture medium was replaced with fresh IL-2-containing medium on days 3 and 7. CD4+ T cells were isolated after less than twelve days of culture through negative selection using the EasySep CD4+ T cell isolation kit. Ficoll-Paque Plus gradient centrifugation was used to isolate PBMCs from whole blood, and the isolated PBMCs were then either used fresh or cryopreserved at -140C. In general, triplicate wells were set up for every culture condition.

The sequencing sample was made of cultured CD4+ T cells from blood. This TCR derives from a human donor with COVID-19. The chain is encoded by TRBV10-3 joined to TRBJ2-5, with a weak D call of TRBD2 (7 bases match). The DNA sequence is given as TGTGCCATCAGTGAGTCAACGGCGCGCGGGGGCCGGGAGACCCAGTACTTC. Its translation is CAISESTARGGRETQYF.